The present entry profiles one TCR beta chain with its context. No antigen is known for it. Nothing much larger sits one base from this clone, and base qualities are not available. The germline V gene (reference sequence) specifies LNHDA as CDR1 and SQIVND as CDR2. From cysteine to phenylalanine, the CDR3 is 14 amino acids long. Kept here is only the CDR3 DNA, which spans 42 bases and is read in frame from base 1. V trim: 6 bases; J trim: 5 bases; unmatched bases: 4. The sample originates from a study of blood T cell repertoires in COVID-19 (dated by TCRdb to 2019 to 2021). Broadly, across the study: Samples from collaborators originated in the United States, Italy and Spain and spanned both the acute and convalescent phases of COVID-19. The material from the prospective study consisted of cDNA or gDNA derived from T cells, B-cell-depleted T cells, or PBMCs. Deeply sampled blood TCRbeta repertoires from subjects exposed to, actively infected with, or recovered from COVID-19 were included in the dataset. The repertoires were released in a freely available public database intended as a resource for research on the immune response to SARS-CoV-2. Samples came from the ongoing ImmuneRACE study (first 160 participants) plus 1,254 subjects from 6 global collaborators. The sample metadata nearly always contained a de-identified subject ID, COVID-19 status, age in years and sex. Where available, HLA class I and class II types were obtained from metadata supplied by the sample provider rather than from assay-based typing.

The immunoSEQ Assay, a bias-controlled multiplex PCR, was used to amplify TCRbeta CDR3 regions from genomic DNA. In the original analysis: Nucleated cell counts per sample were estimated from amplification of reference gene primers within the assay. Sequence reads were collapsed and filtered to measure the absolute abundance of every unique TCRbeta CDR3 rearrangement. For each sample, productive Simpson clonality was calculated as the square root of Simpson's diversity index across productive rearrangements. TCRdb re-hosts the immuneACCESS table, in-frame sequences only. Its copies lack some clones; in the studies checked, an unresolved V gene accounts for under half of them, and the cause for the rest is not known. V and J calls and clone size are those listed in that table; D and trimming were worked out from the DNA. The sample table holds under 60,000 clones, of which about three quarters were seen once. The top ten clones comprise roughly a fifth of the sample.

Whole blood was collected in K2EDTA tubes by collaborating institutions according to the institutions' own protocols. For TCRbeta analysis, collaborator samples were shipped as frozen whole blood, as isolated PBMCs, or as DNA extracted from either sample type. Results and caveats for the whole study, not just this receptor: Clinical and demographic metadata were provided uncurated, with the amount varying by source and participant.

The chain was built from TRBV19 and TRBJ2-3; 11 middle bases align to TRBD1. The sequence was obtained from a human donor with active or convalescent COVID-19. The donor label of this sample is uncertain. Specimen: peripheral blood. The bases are TGTGCCAGTAGGGACAGGGGGCGAGGAGATACGCAGTATTTT. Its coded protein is CASRDRGRGDTQYF.